Listed here are 29 T cell receptor beta chains from one sample, sequenced in a study of shared clonotypes between healthy human individuals. The data were produced by immunoSEQ multiplex PCR, yet TCRdb's version contains in-frame clones alone and is incomplete. The sample consists of fewer than 800,000 clones, 90% to 95% of them appearing once. In the naive CD8 group, cells lacked CD45RO and were positively selected for CCR7, so terminally differentiated effector memory CD45RA+ cells were left out. Sequenced sample: naive CD8+ T cells sorted from blood. All receptors derive from a man aged 30 to 45 in good health.

This clone was seen just once. The CDR3 DNA sequence: TGTGCCAGCAGCAAAGCGGGGACAGGGTGCGGGAGCAATCAGCCCCAGCATTTT. Its translation is CASSKAGTGCGSNQPQHF. The chain is built from TRBV21-1 and TRBJ1-5; TRBD1, the table's D call, was not compared with the DNA. TRBV21-1 is a pseudogene. The length of the CDR3 is 18 residues.

The chain carries TRBV7-2 and TRBJ2-7; D call uncertain. This CDR3 is built from 19 residues. The V and J ends lost 5 bases and 0 bases respectively, with 26 bases between them. In germline, CDR1 is SGHTA, CDR2 FQGNSA. The CDR3 sequence: CASSQLMALGQLSSYEQYF. The CDR3 region has the DNA TGTGCCAGCAGCCAACTTATGGCCCTAGGGCAGCTCAGCTCCTACGAGCAGTACTTC.

This chain connects TRBV13 to TRBJ1-2, with unresolved D. The CDR3 is 16 residues long. V lost 6 bases to trimming and J lost 4 bases, with 21 bases between them. The V gene's germline CDR1 is PRHDT and CDR2 FYEKMQ (reference sequence). CDR3 in amino acids: CASSFSSAELFYGYTF. The CDR3 region has the DNA TGTGCCAGCAGTTTTAGTAGTGCGGAGCTCTTCTATGGCTACACCTTC. Supplemented by reference TRBV13 and TRBJ1-2, the full variable domain reads AAGVIQSPRHLIKEKRETATLKCYPIPRHDTVYWYQQGPGQDPQFLISFYEKMQSDKGSIPDRFSAQQFSDYHSELNMSSLELGDSALYFCASSFSSAELFYGYTFGSGTRLTVV.

The chain uses TRBV15 and TRBJ2-3; D might be TRBD2 (5 bases). The CDR3 is made up of 14 amino acids. Looked up from germline, CDR1 is LNHNV and CDR2 is YYDKDF (reference sequence). Trimming removed 4 bases from V and 0 bases from J, with 8 bases in between. This CDR3 reads CATSTTSSTDTQYF. In DNA form, the CDR3 reads TGTGCCACCAGCACAACTAGTAGCACAGATACGCAGTATTTT.

The chain employs TRBV10-3 and TRBJ2-1, with TRBD2 identical over 9 bases. J gave up 8 bases and V 6 bases, and 11 bases lay outside the gene matches. Germline CDR1 reads ENHRY; CDR2 reads SYGVKD. There are 15 residues in the CDR3. The CDR3 sequence is CAIRERLREGYEQFF. The DNA of the CDR3 is TGTGCCATCAGGGAGCGGTTGCGGGAGGGCTATGAGCAGTTCTTC.

This sequence joins TRBV14 and TRBJ2-5; D is undetermined. Trimming stripped 0 bases from V and 5 bases from J, with 7 bases between. Germline assignment: CDR1 SGHDN and CDR2 FVKESK. This CDR3 is built from 13 residues. The CDR3 DNA follows: TGTGCCAGCAGCCAAGAATATACGGAGACCCAGTACTTC. Its translation is CASSQEYTETQYF.

This clone was observed a single time. J is TRBJ2-1 and V is TRBV9; 7 nucleotides line up with TRBD1. CDR1 is SGDLS, CDR2 YYNGEE, per germline. The CDR3 totals 17 residues. V shed 4 bases, J shed 3 bases, and the junction held 13 bases outside the gene matches. CDR3 in amino acids: CASSTGQAGGLYNEQFF. The CDR3 DNA reads TGTGCCAGCAGCACCGGACAGGCCGGTGGACTCTACAATGAGCAGTTCTTC.

To note about this clone: This likely traces to a read error, being one base from a far larger clone. The same CDR3 is also encoded by other DNA sequences in this sample. CDR3 in amino acids: CASSATSGSTDTQYF. CDR3 DNA sequence: TGTGCCAGCAGTGCGACTAGCGGGAGCACAGATACGCAGTATTTT. The chain employs TRBV6-4 and TRBJ2-3, with 10 positions matching TRBD2. Germline values: CDR1 MRHNA, CDR2 SNTAGT. This CDR3 region has 15 residues. The ends lost 4 bases at V and 0 bases at J; junction bases unmatched: 1.

The gene calls are TRBV4-2 and TRBJ2-1; 13 nucleotides line up with TRBD2. This CDR3 spans 19 amino acids. The trim removed 1 base at V and 7 bases at J, leaving 13 bases unmatched. Germline assignment: CDR1 LGHNA and CDR2 YNFKEQ. CDR3 protein: CASSQVAGLAGERRNEQFF. In nucleotides, the CDR3 is TGTGCCAGCAGCCAAGTTGCTGGACTAGCGGGAGAAAGAAGAAATGAGCAGTTCTTC.

The chain combines TRBV13 with TRBJ1-1; D is ambiguous. The germline V gene has CDR1 PRHDT and CDR2 FYEKMQ (reference sequence). The CDR3 is 14 residues long. V dropped 4 bases and J dropped 2 bases, with 11 bases sitting between them. Written as DNA, the CDR3 is TGTGCCAGCAGCTCACCTCTCCTAAACACTGAAGCTTTCTTT. It codes for CASSSPLLNTEAFF.

The chain carries TRBV7-9 and TRBJ2-4, with 9 positions matching TRBD2. From germline, CDR1 is SEHNR and CDR2 FQNEAQ (reference sequence). J lost 8 bases, V lost 1 base, and 6 bases had no gene match. There are 15 residues in the CDR3. CDR3 in DNA: TGTGCCAGCAGCTTAGGGGCTAGCGGGAAGCACATTCAGTACTTC. Amino acid sequence: CASSLGASGKHIQYF. Based on the CDR3 plus reference TRBV7-9 and TRBJ2-4, the full variable domain is DTGVSQNPRHKITKRGQNVTFRCDPISEHNRLYWYRQTLGQGPEFLTYFQNEAQLEKSRLLSDRFSAERPKGSFSTLEIQRTEQGDSAMYLCASSLGASGKHIQYFGAGTRLSVL.

The chain combines TRBV9 with TRBJ1-5; a weak D match, TRBD1 (5 bases). CDR3 length equals 13 residues. The ends were cut back, 3 bases at V and 7 bases at J, with 11 bases in the middle. Germline CDR1 SGDLS, CDR2 YYNGEE. Here the CDR3 DNA reads TGTGCCAGCAGCGAGGGGTCCGGGCAGCCCCAGCATTTT. This encodes CASSEGSGQPQHF.

Note on this clone: Distinct nucleotide sequences in the sample also encode this CDR3. This rearrangement joins TRBV11-2 to TRBJ2-7; no definite D call. The CDR3 spans 13 residues. Trimming took 0 bases from V and 4 from J, leaving 7 bases between them. CDR1 and CDR2 from the germline V gene are SGHAT and FQNNGV. The CDR3 is CASSLDPVYEQYF. The CDR3 nucleotides read TGTGCCAGCAGCTTAGATCCGGTATACGAGCAGTACTTC.

V usage is TRBV27 and J usage is TRBJ2-5; 7 nucleotides match TRBD1. Trimming cost V 5 bases and J 5 bases; bases outside gene matches: 8. Germline V gene lookup returns CDR1 MNHEY and CDR2 SMNVEV (reference sequence). This CDR3 has 14 amino acids. The CDR3 nucleotides are TGTGCCAGCAGTGACGGGACAGTGAAGGAGACCCAGTACTTC. Translation: CASSDGTVKETQYF.

The genes are TRBV27 and TRBJ2-7, with TRBD1 matching 8 bases. The junction had 17 bases not matched to a gene; V was cut back by 7 bases and J by 3 bases. Germline CDR1 and CDR2: MNHEY and SMNVEV (reference sequence). The CDR3 extends over 17 amino acids. The CDR3 region is CASNTISATGTGYEQYF. DNA of the CDR3: TGTGCCAGCAATACCATATCTGCCACCGGGACAGGCTACGAGCAGTACTTC.

This sequence joins TRBV6-1 and TRBJ2-7; TRBD2 matches 8 bases. J lost 2 bases, V lost 6 bases, and 6 bases had no gene match. CDR3 size: 14 residues. CDR1 MNHNS and CDR2 SASEGT come from the germline V gene. The CDR3: CASRTSGAAYEQYF. DNA for the CDR3: TGTGCCAGCAGAACTAGCGGAGCCGCCTACGAGCAGTACTTC.

This clone appeared once. The J gene is TRBJ2-2, the V gene TRBV29-1; D gene unclear. The CDR3 contains 12 residues. V dropped 5 bases and J dropped 1 base, with 5 bases sitting between them. The germline V gene encodes CDR1 SQVTM and CDR2 ANQGSEA. This CDR3 is CSVKQNTGELFF. DNA of the CDR3: TGCAGCGTTAAACAGAACACCGGGGAGCTGTTTTTT.

The rearrangement links TRBV19 to TRBJ2-3, with 9 bases identical to TRBD2. V dropped 6 bases and J dropped 5; count of bases not matched to a gene: 9. The CDR3 has 15 residues. Per germline, CDR1 LNHDA and CDR2 SQIVND (reference sequence). The CDR3 DNA is TGTGCCAGTAGCGTCGGTAGCGGGAGACTAGATACGCAGTATTTT. Translation gives CASSVGSGRLDTQYF.

This sequence joins TRBV30 and TRBJ2-1; no reliable D call. Germline values: CDR1 GTSNPN, CDR2 SVGIG (reference sequence). The CDR3 spans 12 residues. V was cut by 0 bases and J by 11 bases, with 11 bases left in between. The CDR3 DNA sequence: TGTGCCTGGAGTGTACTTGGGGATAAGCAGTTCTTC. Its protein is CAWSVLGDKQFF.

The chain couples TRBV14 to TRBJ1-2; 9 bases are shared with TRBD1. Germline loops: CDR1 SGHDN, CDR2 FVKESK. Trimming at V came to 1 base and at J to 4 bases, leaving 7 bases not matched to a gene. The CDR3 length is 16 residues. CDR3 residues: CASSQVFRDRVYGYTF. The CDR3 DNA follows: TGTGCCAGCAGCCAAGTTTTCCGGGACAGGGTCTATGGCTACACCTTC.

The V call is TRBV9, the J call TRBJ2-1; no firm D call. Germline V gives CDR1 SGDLS, CDR2 YYNGEE. There are 15 residues in the CDR3. V lost 0 bases and J lost 2, with 9 bases in between. CDR3 residues: CASSVGKLAYNEQFF. CDR3 nucleotides: TGTGCCAGCAGCGTAGGAAAGCTGGCCTACAATGAGCAGTTCTTC.

This clone has only one observation. The chain recombines TRBV10-2 with TRBJ2-3, with D possibly matching TRBD2 (5 bases). The CDR3 spans 13 residues. Germline loops: CDR1 WSHSY, CDR2 SAAADI. The V gene lost 8 bases and the J gene lost 6 bases, with 15 bases spanning the gap. The CDR3 DNA follows: TGCGCCAGCCATGACGGGATGGGGGATACGCAGTATTTT. This translates into CASHDGMGDTQYF.

The chain links TRBV7-8 to TRBJ2-3; 12 bases line up with TRBD2. The CDR3 length is 16 residues. The V gene end was trimmed by 5 bases and the J gene end by 4 bases; junction bases not matched to a gene: 7. Germline loops: CDR1 SGHVS, CDR2 FQNEAQ. CDR3 loop: CASSNRLAGAADTQYF. CDR3 bases: TGTGCCAGCAGCAACCGACTAGCGGGAGCCGCAGATACGCAGTATTTT.

V and J are TRBV4-1 and TRBJ2-1; tentative D call: TRBD2 (5 bases). Germline values: CDR1 MGHRA, CDR2 YSYEKL. Trimming cost V 3 bases and J 8 bases, with 14 bases left between them. The CDR3 sequence is 14 residues long. CDR3 nucleotides: TGCGCCAGCAGCCAGATCCCTAGCACCCATGAGCAGTTCTTC. Its protein is CASSQIPSTHEQFF.

This clone was seen many times. This chain joins TRBV7-9 and TRBJ1-4; maybe TRBD1 (5 bases). V shed 4 bases and J shed 7 bases, with 22 bases lying between them. The length of the CDR3 is 17 residues. Germline loops: CDR1 SEHNR, CDR2 FQNEAQ (reference sequence). The CDR3 bases are TGTGCCAGCAGCTCGGGGGACCAAGGGGTTTTTGGTGAAAAACTGTTTTTT. Translation gives CASSSGDQGVFGEKLFF.

V and J are TRBV7-8 and TRBJ2-1; D tentatively reads TRBD1 or TRBD2 (5 bases each). Per the germline V gene, CDR1 is SGHVS and CDR2 is FQNEAQ. CDR3 length: 15 amino acids. V lost 5 bases, J lost 4 bases, and 15 bases lay in between. The DNA for the CDR3 is TGTGCCAGCAGCCCCATCCGGGACCTATACAATGAGCAGTTCTTC. This sequence encodes CASSPIRDLYNEQFF. The full variable domain, completed using reference TRBV7-8 and TRBJ2-1, is GAGVSQSPRYKVAKRGQDVALRCDPISGHVSLFWYQQALGQGPEFLTYFQNEAQLDKSGLPSDRFFAERPEGSVSTLKIQRTQQEDSAVYLCASSPIRDLYNEQFFGPGTRLTVL.

V usage is TRBV19 and J usage is TRBJ2-7; D gene unclear. Looked up from germline, CDR1 is LNHDA and CDR2 is SQIVND (reference sequence). The V gene lost 9 bases and the J gene lost 0 bases, with 9 bases spanning the gap. The CDR3 runs to 12 residues. The CDR3, as DNA: TGTGCCAGCGGACGGACCTCCTACGAGCAGTACTTC. Translation gives CASGRTSYEQYF. Together with reference TRBV19 and TRBJ2-7, the CDR3 gives the full variable domain: DGGITQSPKYLFRKEGQNVTLSCEQNLNHDAMYWYRQDPGQGLRLIYYSQIVNDFQKGDIAEGYSVSREKKESFPLTVTSAQKNPTAFYLCASGRTSYEQYFGPGTRLTVT.

CDR3 DNA sequence: TGTGCCAGCAGCCCTAAGTCGACTCCGATCTATGGCTACACCTTC. It encodes CASSPKSTPIYGYTF. V is TRBV5-4 and J is TRBJ1-2; the D is unclear. The V end was cut by 4 bases, the J end by 4 bases, with 17 bases between. CDR3 length: 15 residues. The V gene's germline CDR1 is SGHNT and CDR2 YYREEE (reference sequence).

This clone was seen once. The V call is TRBV6-7, the J call TRBJ2-7, with 8 bases fitting TRBD1. TRBV6-7 qualifies as an ORF whose function is uncertain. V gave up 4 bases and J gave up 1 base; unmatched junction bases: 6. The CDR3 runs to 15 residues. This CDR3 reads CASSFNRGTSYEQYF. As DNA, the CDR3 is TGTGCCAGCAGTTTTAACAGGGGGACTTCCTACGAGCAGTACTTC.